Listed here are 12 T cell receptor beta chains from one sample, sequenced in a study of T cells after yellow fever vaccination. TCRdb independently ran MiXCR on the 5' RACE reads; one entry per CDR3 protein. Of around 530,000 distinct CDR3 sequences detected, about 15% appear once; the ten largest clones hold approximately 15%. The specimen was PBMCs, collected around 5 days after the first yellow fever vaccination. The origin of the receptors is a young man who received the YFV17D yellow fever vaccine.

A few counts support this clonotype. The J gene is TRBJ1-4, the V gene TRBV9, with D uncertain. The germline V gene has CDR1 SGDLS and CDR2 YYNGEE. The V gene lost 4 bases and the J gene lost 5 bases, with 12 bases spanning the gap. There are 14 residues in the CDR3. CDR3 bases: TGTGCCAGCAGCCCCCGGGTCCTCAATGAAAAACTGTTTTTT. It specifies CASSPRVLNEKLFF.

This clonotype came up a few times. This chain joins TRBV27 and TRBJ2-1, with D perhaps matching TRBD2 (5 bases). The V end lost 5 bases, the J end lost 4 bases, and 15 bases lay between the germline ends. Germline V gene lookup returns CDR1 MNHEY and CDR2 SMNVEV (reference sequence). The CDR3 has 15 amino acids. The CDR3 nucleotides are TGTGCCAGCAGTATCGCGGGCCGGCCGTACAATGAGCAGTTCTTC. Protein: CASSIAGRPYNEQFF.

This clonotype has a handful of counts. The J gene is TRBJ2-1, the V gene TRBV29-1, with D perhaps assigned TRBD1 or TRBD2 (5 bases each). This CDR3 region has 10 residues. The V and J ends lost 8 bases and 6 bases respectively, with 8 bases between them. Germline values: CDR1 SQVTM, CDR2 ANQGSEA. CDR3 residues: CSYGANEQFF. For the CDR3, the DNA is TGCAGCTACGGGGCCAATGAGCAGTTCTTC.

This clonotype was picked up a small number of times. This chain links TRBV27 with TRBJ1-5, with D maybe TRBD1 (6 bases). With 2 bases removed from V and 4 bases from J, the gap between germline ends came to 15 bases. The CDR3 spans 16 residues. Looked up from germline, CDR1 is MNHEY and CDR2 is SMNVEV (reference sequence). CDR3: CASSLLSGGLNQPQHF. In DNA form, the CDR3 reads TGTGCCAGCAGTTTACTTTCTGGGGGGCTGAATCAGCCCCAGCATTTT.

This clonotype was detected a few times. The gene calls are TRBV7-2 and TRBJ2-2, with no clear D. Germline assignment: CDR1 SGHTA and CDR2 FQGNSA. The CDR3 length is 14 residues. V was trimmed by 3 bases and J by 0 bases, leaving 5 bases between them. The CDR3 DNA reads as TGTGCCAGCAGCTTTGCCACGAACACCGGGGAGCTGTTTTTT. This sequence encodes CASSFATNTGELFF.

Ten or more counts support this clonotype. The chain combines TRBV7-9 with TRBJ1-1; no clear D. The CDR3 is made up of 13 amino acids. Germline CDR1 and CDR2: SEHNR and FQNEAQ (reference sequence). V lost 3 bases to trimming and J lost 1 base, with 6 bases between them. Here the CDR3 DNA reads TGTGCCAGCAGCTTCCGACAGAACACTGAAGCTTTCTTT. Translated, it gives CASSFRQNTEAFF.

CDR3 sequence (DNA): TGTGCCAGCTCACAGGGACAGGGGGCTTACTACGAGCAGTACGTC. This sequence encodes CASSQGQGAYYEQYV. The chain couples TRBV18 to TRBJ2-7; 12 nucleotides match TRBD1. The CDR3 loop spans 15 amino acids. Germline CDR1 is KGHSH and CDR2 is LQKENI. The J segment lost 3 bases and the V segment lost 4 bases, leaving 4 bases of the junction unmatched.

The sample holds many counts of this clonotype. This chain uses TRBV3-1 with TRBJ2-7, with D maybe TRBD2 (6 bases). The V gene lost 4 bases and the J gene lost 6 bases, with 13 bases spanning the gap. The V gene's germline CDR1 is LGHDT and CDR2 YNNKEL (reference sequence). The CDR3 length is 13 residues. CDR3 nucleotides: TGTGCCAGCAGCCCAAACGGGGGTTCCGAGCAGTACGTC. Protein product: CASSPNGGSEQYV.

V usage is TRBV20-1 and J usage is TRBJ2-1, with D perhaps TRBD2 (5 bases). Trimming shortened V by 1 base and J by 4 bases, and 17 bases separated the two germline ends. There are 16 residues in the CDR3. Germline V gives CDR1 DFQATT, CDR2 SNEGSKA (reference sequence). In DNA form, the CDR3 reads TGCAGTGCTAGAGCCTTGAACGGACTGCATTACAATGAGCAGTTCTTC. This translates into CSARALNGLHYNEQFF.

This clonotype has ten or more counts. The junction and the germline gene differ at one end; a read error may be behind it. The rearrangement joins TRBV4-3 to TRBJ1-2, with D tentatively TRBD1 (6 bases). Germline assignment: CDR1 LGHNA and CDR2 YSLEER. The CDR3 is made up of 13 amino acids. CDR3 nucleotide sequence: TGTGCCAGCAGTCAGGACAGAGTCTATGGCTACACCTTC. Translation: CASSQDRVYGYTF.

This clonotype came up many times. This CDR3 reads CASTSPGEGPSPLHF. CDR3 nucleotides: TGTGCCAGCACCTCTCCCGGGGAGGGCCCCTCACCCCTCCACTTT. The genes are TRBV6-5 and TRBJ1-6; D unresolved. V gave up 7 bases and J gave up 10 bases, with 20 bases separating them. CDR1 MNHEY and CDR2 SVGAGI come from the germline V gene. The CDR3 has 15 residues.

This rearrangement joins TRBV5-1 to TRBJ2-1; 8 bases are shared with TRBD2. The length of the CDR3 is 14 residues. The ends lost 7 bases at V and 7 bases at J; junction bases unmatched: 10. Germline CDR1 reads SGHRS; CDR2 reads YFSETQ. In nucleotides, the CDR3 is TGCGCCAGCCGAGAAAGGCTAGCGGGTAATGAGCAGTTCTTC. Translation: CASRERLAGNEQFF.